A single sample is the source of the 4 T cell receptor beta chains below, sequenced in a study of blood T cell repertoires in COVID-19. Clones were sequenced by immunoSEQ multiplex PCR, and TCRdb holds only the in-frame ones, with some missing. The sample has roughly 180,000 clones, 87% seen once. Sequences were obtained from PBMCs or T cells enriched from blood (not recorded which). The receptors originated from a woman aged 25 to 39 who had recovered from COVID-19.

The chain is built from TRBV9 and TRBJ1-4; 10 bases match TRBD1. V trimming: 0 bases; J trimming: 8 bases; junction bases outside the gene matches: 4. Germline CDR1 and CDR2: SGDLS and YYNGEE. This CDR3 is 15 amino acids long. For the CDR3, the DNA is TGTGCCAGCAGCGTAGAGGACAGGGGGACGGAAAAACTGTTTTTT. Translated: CASSVEDRGTEKLFF.

This sequence joins TRBV11-2 and TRBJ2-5; 9 bases are shared with TRBD2. CDR1 and CDR2 from the germline V gene are SGHAT and FQNNGV. The CDR3 length is 15 residues. J lost 4 bases, V lost 3 bases, and 6 bases had no gene match. The CDR3 DNA follows: TGTGCCAGCAGCTTTCTCGCGGGGGGGGGAGAGACCCAGTACTTC. It is translated as CASSFLAGGGETQYF.

The chain recombines TRBV3-1 (or the pseudogene TRBV3-2) with TRBJ2-7; D is possibly TRBD1 (5 bases). This CDR3 region has 12 residues. Germline V gene data show CDR1 as LGHDT and CDR2 as YNNKEL (reference sequence). The V gene lost 4 bases and the J gene lost 8 bases, with 12 bases spanning the gap. CDR3 residues: CASSPRTGQQYF. DNA of the CDR3: TGTGCCAGCAGCCCCCGTACAGGCCAGCAGTACTTC.

The DNA for the CDR3 is TGTGCCAGCAGTTACGTATTGACCGGGACAGGGAGCATTAGGACCTACGAGCAGTACTTC. Its protein is CASSYVLTGTGSIRTYEQYF. This chain connects TRBV6-2 or TRBV6-3 to TRBJ2-7; 9 bases map to TRBD1. V gave up 2 bases and J gave up 2 bases; unmatched junction bases: 19. The CDR3 spans 20 residues. Germline lookup yields CDR1 MNHEY and CDR2 SVGEGT.